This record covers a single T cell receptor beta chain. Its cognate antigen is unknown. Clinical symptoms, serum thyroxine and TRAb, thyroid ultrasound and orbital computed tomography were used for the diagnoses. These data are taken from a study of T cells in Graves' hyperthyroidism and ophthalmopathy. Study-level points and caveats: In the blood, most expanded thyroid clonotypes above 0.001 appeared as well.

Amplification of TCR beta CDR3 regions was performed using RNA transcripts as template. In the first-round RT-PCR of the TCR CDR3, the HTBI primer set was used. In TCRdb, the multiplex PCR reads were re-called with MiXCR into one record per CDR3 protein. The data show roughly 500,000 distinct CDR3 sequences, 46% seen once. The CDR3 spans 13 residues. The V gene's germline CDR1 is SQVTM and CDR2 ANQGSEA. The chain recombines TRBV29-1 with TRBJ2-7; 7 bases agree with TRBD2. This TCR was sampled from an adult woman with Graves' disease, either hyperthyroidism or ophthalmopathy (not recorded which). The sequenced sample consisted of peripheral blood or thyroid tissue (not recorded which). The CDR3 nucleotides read TGCACCGACTTATCAGCGGGAACGGACGAGCAGTACTTC. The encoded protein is CTDLSAGTDEQYF.